The entry below describes one T cell receptor beta chain. Trimming removed 6 bases from V and 2 bases from J; junction bases left unmatched: 4. In germline, CDR1 is MDHEN, CDR2 SYDVKM. CDR3 size: 14 residues. The sample is drawn from a study of blood T cell repertoires in COVID-19. Methods used by the authors: The assay estimated nucleated cells by amplifying reference gene primers. Only in-frame clones appear in the TCRdb table, and some are missing; sequencing was by immunoSEQ multiplex PCR. V, J and clone size reflect that table, while D and trimming were determined from the DNA. Seen here are roughly 100,000 clones, more than 75% observed once, and the top ten hold about 3%.

The specimen sequenced was peripheral blood. V gene TRBV28 combines with J gene TRBJ2-1; 7 bases agree with TRBD2. This TCR was sampled from a man aged 45-65 years with active or convalescent COVID-19. The CDR3 DNA follows: TGTGCCAGCAGGATAAGCGGGGCCTACAATGAGCAGTTCTTC. It specifies CASRISGAYNEQFF. The full variable domain, completed using reference TRBV28 and TRBJ2-1, is DVKVTQSSRYLVKRTGEKVFLECVQDMDHENMFWYRQDPGLGLRLIYFSYDVKMKEKGDIPEGYSVSREKKERFSLILESASTNQTSMYLCASRISGAYNEQFFGPGTRLTVL.